This T cell receptor beta chain was obtained from a study of control samples from healthy donors and cancer patients. Libraries were prepared by immunoSEQ multiplex PCR; TCRdb keeps only in-frame clonotypes and omits some of them. This sample yields 95,000 to 100,000 clones, of which 80% to 90% are seen a single time; 7.8% belongs to the top ten. In its sample, this clone was seen a few times. The sequenced sample consisted of blood. The TCR sequence derives from a man aged 30 to 39 in good health.

The CDR3 nucleotides are TGTGCCAGTAGGACGGGACAGTTCAATCAGCCCCAGCATTTT. Its protein is CASRTGQFNQPQHF. The rearrangement links TRBV19 to TRBJ1-5, with 7 bases lining up with TRBD1. The CDR3 length is 14 residues. Germline assignment: CDR1 LNHDA and CDR2 SQIVND (reference sequence). J was trimmed by 3 bases and V by 6 bases; bases with no gene match: 5. The complete variable domain, with remaining parts taken from reference TRBV19 and TRBJ1-5, reads DGGITQSPKYLFRKEGQNVTLSCEQNLNHDAMYWYRQDPGQGLRLIYYSQIVNDFQKGDIAEGYSVSREKKESFPLTVTSAQKNPTAFYLCASRTGQFNQPQHFGDGTRLSIL.